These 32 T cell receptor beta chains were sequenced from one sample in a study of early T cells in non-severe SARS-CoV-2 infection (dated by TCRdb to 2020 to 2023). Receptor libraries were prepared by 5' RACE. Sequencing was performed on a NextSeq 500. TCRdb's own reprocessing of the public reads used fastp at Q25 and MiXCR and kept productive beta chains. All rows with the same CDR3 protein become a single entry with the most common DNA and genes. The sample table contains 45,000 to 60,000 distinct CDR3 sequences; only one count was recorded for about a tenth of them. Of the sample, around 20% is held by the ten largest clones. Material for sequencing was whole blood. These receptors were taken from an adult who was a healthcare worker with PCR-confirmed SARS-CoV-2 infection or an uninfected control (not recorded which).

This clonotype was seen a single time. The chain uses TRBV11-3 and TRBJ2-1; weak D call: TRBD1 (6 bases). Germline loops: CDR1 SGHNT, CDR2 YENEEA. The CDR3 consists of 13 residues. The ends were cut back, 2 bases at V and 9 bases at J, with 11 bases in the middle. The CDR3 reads CASSLNRDTEQFF. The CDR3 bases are TGTGCCAGCAGCTTAAACCGGGACACTGAGCAGTTCTTC.

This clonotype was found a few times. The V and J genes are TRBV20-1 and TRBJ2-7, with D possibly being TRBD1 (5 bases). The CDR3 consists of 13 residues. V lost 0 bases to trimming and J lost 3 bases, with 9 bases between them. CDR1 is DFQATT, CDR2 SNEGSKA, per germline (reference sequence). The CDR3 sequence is CSARETARYEQYF. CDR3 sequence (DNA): TGCAGTGCTAGAGAGACAGCGCGCTACGAGCAGTACTTC.

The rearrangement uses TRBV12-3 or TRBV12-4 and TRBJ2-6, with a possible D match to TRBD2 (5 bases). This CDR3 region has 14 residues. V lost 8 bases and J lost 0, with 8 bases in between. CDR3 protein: CASETTSGANVLTF. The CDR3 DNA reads TGTGCCAGCGAGACTACCTCTGGGGCCAACGTCCTGACTTTC.

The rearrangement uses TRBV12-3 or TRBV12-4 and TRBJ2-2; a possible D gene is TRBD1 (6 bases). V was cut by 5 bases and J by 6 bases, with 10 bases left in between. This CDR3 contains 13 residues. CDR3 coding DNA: TGTGCCAGCAGTCAACAGGGTCCCGGGGAGCTGTTTTTT. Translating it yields CASSQQGPGELFF.

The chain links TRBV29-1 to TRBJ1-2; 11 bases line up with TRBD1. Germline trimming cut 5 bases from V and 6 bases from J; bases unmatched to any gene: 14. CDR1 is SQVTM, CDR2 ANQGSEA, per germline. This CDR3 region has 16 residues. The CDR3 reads CSVLAAPGQGENGYTF. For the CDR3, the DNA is TGCAGCGTTTTAGCCGCCCCGGGACAGGGGGAAAATGGCTACACCTTC.

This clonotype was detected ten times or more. The CDR3 loop is CASSEQGAGETQYF. In DNA, the CDR3 is TGTGCCAGCAGTGAGCAGGGGGCTGGAGAGACCCAGTACTTC. The chain employs TRBV6-1 and TRBJ2-5, with TRBD1 matching over 8 bases. Germline assignment: CDR1 MNHNS and CDR2 SASEGT. With 3 bases clipped from V and 4 bases from J, the junction kept 4 bases outside the gene matches. The CDR3 spans 14 residues.

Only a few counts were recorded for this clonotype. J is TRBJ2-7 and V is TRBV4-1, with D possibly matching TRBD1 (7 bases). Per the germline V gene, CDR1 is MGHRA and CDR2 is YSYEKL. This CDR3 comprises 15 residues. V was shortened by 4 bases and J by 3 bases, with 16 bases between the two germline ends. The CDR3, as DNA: TGCGCCAGCAGCCCACGCGGGACAGCAGACTACGAGCAGTACTTC. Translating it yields CASSPRGTADYEQYF.

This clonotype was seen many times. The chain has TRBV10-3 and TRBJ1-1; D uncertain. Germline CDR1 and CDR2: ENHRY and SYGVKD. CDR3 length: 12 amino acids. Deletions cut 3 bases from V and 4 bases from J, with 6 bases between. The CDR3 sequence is CAISEARTEAFF. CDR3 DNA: TGTGCCATCAGTGAAGCCCGCACTGAAGCTTTCTTT.

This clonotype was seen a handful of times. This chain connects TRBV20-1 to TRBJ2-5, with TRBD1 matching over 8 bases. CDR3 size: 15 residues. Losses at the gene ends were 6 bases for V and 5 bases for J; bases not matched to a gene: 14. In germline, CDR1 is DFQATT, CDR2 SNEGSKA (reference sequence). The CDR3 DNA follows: TGCAGTGCCCGGTCGGACAGGGTGGTCCAGGAGACCCAGTACTTC. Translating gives CSARSDRVVQETQYF.

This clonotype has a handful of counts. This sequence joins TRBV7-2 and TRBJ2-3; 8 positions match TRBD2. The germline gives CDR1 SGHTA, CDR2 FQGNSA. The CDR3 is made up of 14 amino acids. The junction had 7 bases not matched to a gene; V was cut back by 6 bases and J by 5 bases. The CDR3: CASSIGGAEDTQYF. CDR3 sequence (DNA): TGTGCCAGCAGTATCGGGGGGGCGGAAGATACGCAGTATTTT.

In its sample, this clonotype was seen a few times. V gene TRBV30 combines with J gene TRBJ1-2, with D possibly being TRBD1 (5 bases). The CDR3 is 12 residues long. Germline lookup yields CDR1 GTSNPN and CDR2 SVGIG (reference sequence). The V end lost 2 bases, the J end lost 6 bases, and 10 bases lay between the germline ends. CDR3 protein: CAWSIRQNGYTF. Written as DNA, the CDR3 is TGTGCCTGGAGTATTCGACAGAATGGCTACACCTTC.

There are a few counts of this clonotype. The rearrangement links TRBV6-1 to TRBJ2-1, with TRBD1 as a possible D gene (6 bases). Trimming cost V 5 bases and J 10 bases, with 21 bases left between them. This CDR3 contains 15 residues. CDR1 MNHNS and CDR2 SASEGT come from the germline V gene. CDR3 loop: CASSYTGYEIEEQFF. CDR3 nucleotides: TGTGCCAGCAGTTATACAGGGTATGAAATCGAAGAGCAGTTCTTC.

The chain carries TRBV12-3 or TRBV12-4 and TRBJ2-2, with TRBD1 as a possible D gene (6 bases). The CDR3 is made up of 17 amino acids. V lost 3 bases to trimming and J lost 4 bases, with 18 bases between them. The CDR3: CASSFTGTIRTTGELFF. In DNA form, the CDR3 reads TGTGCCAGCAGTTTCACAGGGACGATCCGGACCACCGGGGAGCTGTTTTTT.

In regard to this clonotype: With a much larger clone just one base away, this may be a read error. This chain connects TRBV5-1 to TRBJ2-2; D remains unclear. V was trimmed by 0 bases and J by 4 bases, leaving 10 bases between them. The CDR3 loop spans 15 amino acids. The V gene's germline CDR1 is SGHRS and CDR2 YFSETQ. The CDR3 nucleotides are TGCGCCAGCAGCTTGGAACTTGTTGTCACCGGGGAGCTGTTTTTT. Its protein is CASSLELVVTGELFF. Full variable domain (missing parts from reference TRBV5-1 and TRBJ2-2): KAGVTQTPRYLIKTRGQQVTLSCSPISGHRSVSWYQQTPGQGLQFLFEYFSETQRNKGNFPGRFSGRQFSNSRSEMNVSTLELGDSALYLCASSLELVVTGELFFGEGSRLTVL.

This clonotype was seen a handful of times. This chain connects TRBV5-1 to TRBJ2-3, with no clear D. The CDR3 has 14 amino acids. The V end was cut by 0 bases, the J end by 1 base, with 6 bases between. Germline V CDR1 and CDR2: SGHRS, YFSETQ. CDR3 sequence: CASSLAFGTDTQYF. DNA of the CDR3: TGCGCCAGCAGCTTGGCCTTCGGCACAGATACGCAGTATTTT.

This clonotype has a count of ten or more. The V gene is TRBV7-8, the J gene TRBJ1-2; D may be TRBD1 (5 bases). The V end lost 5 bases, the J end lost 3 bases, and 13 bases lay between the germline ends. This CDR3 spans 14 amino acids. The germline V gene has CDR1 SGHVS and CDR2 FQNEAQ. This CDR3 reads CASSRGTADYGYTF. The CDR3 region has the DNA TGTGCCAGCAGCCGCGGGACGGCTGACTATGGCTACACCTTC.

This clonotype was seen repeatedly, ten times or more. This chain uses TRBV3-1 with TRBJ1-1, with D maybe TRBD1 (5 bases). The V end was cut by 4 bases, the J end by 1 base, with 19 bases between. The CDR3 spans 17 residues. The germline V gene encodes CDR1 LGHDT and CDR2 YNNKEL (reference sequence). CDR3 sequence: CASSRVVTVSGNTEAFF. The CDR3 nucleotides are TGTGCCAGCAGCCGAGTCGTGACAGTTTCTGGGAACACTGAAGCTTTCTTT.

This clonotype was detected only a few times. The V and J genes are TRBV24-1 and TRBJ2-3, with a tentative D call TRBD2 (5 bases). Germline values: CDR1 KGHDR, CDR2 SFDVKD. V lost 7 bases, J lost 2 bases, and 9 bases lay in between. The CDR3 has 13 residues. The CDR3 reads CATSGDSTDTQYF. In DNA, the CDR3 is TGTGCCACCAGCGGGGATTCCACAGATACGCAGTATTTT.

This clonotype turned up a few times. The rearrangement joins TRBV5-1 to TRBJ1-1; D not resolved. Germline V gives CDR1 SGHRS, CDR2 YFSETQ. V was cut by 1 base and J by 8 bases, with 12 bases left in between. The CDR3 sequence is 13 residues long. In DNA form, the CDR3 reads TGCGCCAGCAGCTTGAGACTCCCAGGAGAAGCTTTCTTT. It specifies CASSLRLPGEAFF.

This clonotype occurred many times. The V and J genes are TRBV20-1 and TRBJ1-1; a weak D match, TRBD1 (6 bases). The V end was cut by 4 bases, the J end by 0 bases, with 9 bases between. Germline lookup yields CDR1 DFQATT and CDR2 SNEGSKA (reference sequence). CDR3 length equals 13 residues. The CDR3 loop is CSAIEGVNTEAFF. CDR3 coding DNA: TGCAGTGCTATAGAGGGGGTGAACACTGAAGCTTTCTTT.

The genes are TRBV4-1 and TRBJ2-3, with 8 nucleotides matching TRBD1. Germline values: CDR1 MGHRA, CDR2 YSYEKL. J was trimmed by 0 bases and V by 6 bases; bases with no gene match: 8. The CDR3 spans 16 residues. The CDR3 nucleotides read TGCGCCAGCAGGCCGACAGGGGCTTTTAGCACAGATACGCAGTATTTT. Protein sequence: CASRPTGAFSTDTQYF.

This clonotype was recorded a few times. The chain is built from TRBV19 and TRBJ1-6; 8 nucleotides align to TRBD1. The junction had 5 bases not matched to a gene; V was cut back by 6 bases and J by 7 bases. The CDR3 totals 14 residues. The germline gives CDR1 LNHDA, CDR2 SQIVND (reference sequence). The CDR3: CASRSGQENSPLHF. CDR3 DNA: TGTGCCAGTAGATCGGGACAGGAGAATTCACCCCTCCACTTT.

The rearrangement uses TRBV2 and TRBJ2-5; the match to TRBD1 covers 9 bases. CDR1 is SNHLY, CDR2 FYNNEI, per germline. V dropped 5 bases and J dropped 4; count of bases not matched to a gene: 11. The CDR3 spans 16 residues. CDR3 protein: CASSYSRDRAGETQYF. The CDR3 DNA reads TGTGCCAGCAGTTACTCCCGGGACAGGGCTGGAGAGACCCAGTACTTC.

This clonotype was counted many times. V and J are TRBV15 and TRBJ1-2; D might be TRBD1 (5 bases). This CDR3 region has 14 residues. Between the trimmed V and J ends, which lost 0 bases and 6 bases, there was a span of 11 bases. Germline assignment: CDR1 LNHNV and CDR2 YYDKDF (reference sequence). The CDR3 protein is CATSRERGLHGYTF. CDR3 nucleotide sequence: TGTGCCACCAGCAGAGAGAGGGGTTTACATGGCTACACCTTC.

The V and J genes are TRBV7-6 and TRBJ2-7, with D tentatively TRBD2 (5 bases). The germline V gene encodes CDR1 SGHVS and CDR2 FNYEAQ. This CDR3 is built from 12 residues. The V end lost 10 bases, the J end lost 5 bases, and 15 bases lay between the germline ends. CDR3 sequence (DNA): TGTGCCACCTCGGGGAAGAAAAACGAGCAGTACTTC. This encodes CATSGKKNEQYF.

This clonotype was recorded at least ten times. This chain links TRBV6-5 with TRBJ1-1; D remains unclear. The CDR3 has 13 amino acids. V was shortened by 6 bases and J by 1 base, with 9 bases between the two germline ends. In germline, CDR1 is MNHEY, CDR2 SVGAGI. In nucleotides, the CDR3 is TGTGCCAGCAGCCCCGACGGGAACACTGAAGCTTTCTTT. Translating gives CASSPDGNTEAFF.

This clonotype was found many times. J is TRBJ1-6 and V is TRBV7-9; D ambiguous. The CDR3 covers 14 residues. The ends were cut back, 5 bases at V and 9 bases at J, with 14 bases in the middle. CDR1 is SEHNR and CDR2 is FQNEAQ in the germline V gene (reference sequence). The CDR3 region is CASSPGQSSSPLHF. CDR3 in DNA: TGTGCCAGCAGCCCCGGGCAAAGTAGTTCACCCCTCCACTTT.

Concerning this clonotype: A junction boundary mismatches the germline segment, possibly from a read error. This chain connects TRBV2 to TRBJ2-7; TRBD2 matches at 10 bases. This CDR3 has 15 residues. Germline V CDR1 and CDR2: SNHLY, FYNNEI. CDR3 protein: CASSHPSGGLYEQNF. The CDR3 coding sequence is TGTGCCAGCAGTCATCCTAGCGGGGGACTCTACGAGCAGAACTTC.

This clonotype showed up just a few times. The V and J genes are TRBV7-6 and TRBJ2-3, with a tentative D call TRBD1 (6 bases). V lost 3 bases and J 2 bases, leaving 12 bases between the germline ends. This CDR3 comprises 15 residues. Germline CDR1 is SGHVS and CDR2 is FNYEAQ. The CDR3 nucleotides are TGTGCCAGCAGCTTGGCAGGGGCTTCCACAGATACGCAGTATTTT. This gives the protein CASSLAGASTDTQYF.

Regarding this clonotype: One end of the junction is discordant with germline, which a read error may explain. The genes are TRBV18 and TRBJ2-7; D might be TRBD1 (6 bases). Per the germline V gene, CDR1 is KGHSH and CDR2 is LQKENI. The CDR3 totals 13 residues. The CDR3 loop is CVSHGQLPYEQYF. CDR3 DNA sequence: TGTGTCAGCCACGGACAGCTCCCCTACGAGCAGTACTTC.

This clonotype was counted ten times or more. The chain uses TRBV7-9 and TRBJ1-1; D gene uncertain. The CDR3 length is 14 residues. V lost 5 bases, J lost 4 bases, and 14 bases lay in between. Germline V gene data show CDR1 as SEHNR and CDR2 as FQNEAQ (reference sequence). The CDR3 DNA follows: TGTGCCAGCAGCGAAGGGTCCCCGGGCACTGAAGCTTTCTTT. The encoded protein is CASSEGSPGTEAFF.

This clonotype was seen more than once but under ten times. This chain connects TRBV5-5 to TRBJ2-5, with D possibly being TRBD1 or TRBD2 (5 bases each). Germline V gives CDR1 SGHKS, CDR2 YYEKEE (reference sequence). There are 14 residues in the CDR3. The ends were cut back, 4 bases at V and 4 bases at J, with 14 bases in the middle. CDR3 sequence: CASSKGSGGETQYF. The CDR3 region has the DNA TGTGCCAGCAGCAAGGGGTCTGGGGGAGAGACCCAGTACTTC. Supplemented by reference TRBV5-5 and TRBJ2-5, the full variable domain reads DAGVTQSPTHLIKTRGQQVTLRCSPISGHKSVSWYQQVLGQGPQFIFQYYEKEERGRGNFPDRFSARQFPNYSSELNVNALLLGDSALYLCASSKGSGGETQYFGPGTRLLVL.